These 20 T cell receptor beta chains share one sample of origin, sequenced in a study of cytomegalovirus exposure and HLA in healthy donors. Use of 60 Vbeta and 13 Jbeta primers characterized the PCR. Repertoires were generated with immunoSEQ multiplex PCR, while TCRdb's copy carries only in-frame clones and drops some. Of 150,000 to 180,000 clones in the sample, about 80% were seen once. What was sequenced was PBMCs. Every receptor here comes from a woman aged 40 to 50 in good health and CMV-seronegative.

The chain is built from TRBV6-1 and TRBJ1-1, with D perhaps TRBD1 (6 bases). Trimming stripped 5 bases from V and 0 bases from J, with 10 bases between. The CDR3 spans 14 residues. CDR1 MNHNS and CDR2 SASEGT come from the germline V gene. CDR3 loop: CASSRDKLNTEAFF. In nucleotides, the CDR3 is TGTGCCAGCAGTAGGGACAAACTGAACACTGAAGCTTTCTTT.

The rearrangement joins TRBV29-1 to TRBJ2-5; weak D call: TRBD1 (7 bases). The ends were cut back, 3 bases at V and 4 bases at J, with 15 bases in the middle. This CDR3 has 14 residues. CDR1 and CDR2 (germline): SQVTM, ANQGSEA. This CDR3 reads CSVDLSGGRETQYF. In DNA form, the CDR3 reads TGCAGCGTTGATCTTTCAGGGGGGAGAGAGACCCAGTACTTC.

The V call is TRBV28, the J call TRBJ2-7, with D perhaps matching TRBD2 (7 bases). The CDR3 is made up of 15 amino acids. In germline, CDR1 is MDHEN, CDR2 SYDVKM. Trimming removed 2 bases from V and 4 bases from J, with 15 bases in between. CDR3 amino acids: CASSLLGGREYEQYF. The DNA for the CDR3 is TGTGCCAGCAGTTTACTCGGGGGGCGCGAGTACGAGCAGTACTTC. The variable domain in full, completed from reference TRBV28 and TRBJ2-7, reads DVKVTQSSRYLVKRTGEKVFLECVQDMDHENMFWYRQDPGLGLRLIYFSYDVKMKEKGDIPEGYSVSREKKERFSLILESASTNQTSMYLCASSLLGGREYEQYFGPGTRLTVT.

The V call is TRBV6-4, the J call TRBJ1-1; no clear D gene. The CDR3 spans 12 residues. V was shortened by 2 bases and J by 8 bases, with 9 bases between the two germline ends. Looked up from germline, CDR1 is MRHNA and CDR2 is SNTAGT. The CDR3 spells CASSDGGWEAFF. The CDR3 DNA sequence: TGTGCCAGCAGTGACGGCGGTTGGGAAGCTTTCTTT.

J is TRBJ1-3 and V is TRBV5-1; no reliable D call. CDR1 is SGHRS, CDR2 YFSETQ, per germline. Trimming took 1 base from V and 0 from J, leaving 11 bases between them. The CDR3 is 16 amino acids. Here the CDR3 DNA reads TGCGCCAGCAGCTTGCACGACGGCGGCTCTGGAAACACCATATATTTT. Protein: CASSLHDGGSGNTIYF. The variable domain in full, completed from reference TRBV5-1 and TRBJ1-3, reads KAGVTQTPRYLIKTRGQQVTLSCSPISGHRSVSWYQQTPGQGLQFLFEYFSETQRNKGNFPGRFSGRQFSNSRSEMNVSTLELGDSALYLCASSLHDGGSGNTIYFGEGSWLTVV.

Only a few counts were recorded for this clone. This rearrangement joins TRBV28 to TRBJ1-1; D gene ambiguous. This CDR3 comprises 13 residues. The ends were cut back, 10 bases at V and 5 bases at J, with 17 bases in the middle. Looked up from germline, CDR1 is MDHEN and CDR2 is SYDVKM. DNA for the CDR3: TGTGCCATCACCCGAGGGTTTGATACTGAAGCTTTCTTT. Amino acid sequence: CAITRGFDTEAFF.

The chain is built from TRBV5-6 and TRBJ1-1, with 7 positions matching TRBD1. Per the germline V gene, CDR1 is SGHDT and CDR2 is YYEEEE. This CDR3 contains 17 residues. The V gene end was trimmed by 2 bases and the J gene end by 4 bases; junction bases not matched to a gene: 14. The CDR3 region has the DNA TGTGCCAGCAGCTTTGGGCAGGGGGGCTTAGAAGGCACTGAAGCTTTCTTT. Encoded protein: CASSFGQGGLEGTEAFF.

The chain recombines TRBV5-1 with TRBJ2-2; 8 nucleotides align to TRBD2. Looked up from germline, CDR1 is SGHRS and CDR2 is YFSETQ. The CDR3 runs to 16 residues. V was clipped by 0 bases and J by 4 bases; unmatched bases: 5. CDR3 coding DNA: TGCGCCAGCAGCTTGGTGCAACTAGCGGTCACCGGGGAGCTGTTTTTT. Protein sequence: CASSLVQLAVTGELFF.

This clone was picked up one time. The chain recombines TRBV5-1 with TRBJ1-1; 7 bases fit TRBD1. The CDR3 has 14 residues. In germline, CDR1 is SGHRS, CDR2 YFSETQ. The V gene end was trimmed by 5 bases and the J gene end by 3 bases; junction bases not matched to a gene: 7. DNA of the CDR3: TGCGCCAGCAGTGGACAGGCCTTTGACACTGAAGCTTTCTTT. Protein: CASSGQAFDTEAFF.

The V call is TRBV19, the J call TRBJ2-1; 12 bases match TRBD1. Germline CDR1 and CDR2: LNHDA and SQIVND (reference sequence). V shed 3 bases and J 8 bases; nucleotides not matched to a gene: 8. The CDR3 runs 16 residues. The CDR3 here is CASSIAGTGGWYEQFF. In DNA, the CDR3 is TGTGCCAGTAGTATTGCCGGGACAGGGGGCTGGTATGAGCAGTTCTTC.

The CDR3 DNA reads as TGTGCCAGCTCCCCCGGGAGGGACGAGCAGTACTTC. Encoded protein: CASSPGRDEQYF. The chain joins TRBV18 to TRBJ2-7; 8 bases map to TRBD2. V shed 6 bases, J shed 5 bases, and the junction held 3 bases outside the gene matches. Germline-derived CDR1 and CDR2 are KGHSH and LQKENI. The CDR3 runs to 12 residues.

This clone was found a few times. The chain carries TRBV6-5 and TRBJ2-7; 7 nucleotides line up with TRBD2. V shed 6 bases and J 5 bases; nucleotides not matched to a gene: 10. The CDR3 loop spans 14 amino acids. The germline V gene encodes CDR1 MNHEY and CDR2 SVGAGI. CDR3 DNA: TGTGCCAGCAGCCCCTTGGGAGGGGTGGACGAGCAGTACTTC. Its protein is CASSPLGGVDEQYF.

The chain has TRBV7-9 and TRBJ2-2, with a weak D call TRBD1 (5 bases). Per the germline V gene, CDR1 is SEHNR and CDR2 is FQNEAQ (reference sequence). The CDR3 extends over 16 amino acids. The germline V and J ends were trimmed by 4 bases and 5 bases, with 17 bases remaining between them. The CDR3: CASSSLSVGPTGELFF. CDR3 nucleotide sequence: TGTGCCAGCAGCTCCCTCTCTGTGGGGCCAACCGGGGAGCTGTTTTTT.

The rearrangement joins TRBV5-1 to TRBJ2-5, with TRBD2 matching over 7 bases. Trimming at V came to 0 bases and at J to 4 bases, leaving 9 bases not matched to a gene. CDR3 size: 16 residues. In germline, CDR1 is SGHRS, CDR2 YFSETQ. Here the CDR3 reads CASSLVRAGRRETQYF. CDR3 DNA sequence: TGCGCCAGCAGCTTGGTAAGAGCGGGGAGGAGAGAGACCCAGTACTTC.

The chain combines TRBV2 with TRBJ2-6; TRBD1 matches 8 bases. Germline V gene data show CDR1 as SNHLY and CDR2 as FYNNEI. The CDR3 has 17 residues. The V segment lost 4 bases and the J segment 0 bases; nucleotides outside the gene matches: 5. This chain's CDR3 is CASSAGQGASGANVLTF. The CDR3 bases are TGTGCCAGCAGTGCCGGACAGGGTGCCTCTGGGGCCAACGTCCTGACTTTC. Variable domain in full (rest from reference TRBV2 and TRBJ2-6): EPEVTQTPSHQVTQMGQEVILRCVPISNHLYFYWYRQILGQKVEFLVSFYNNEISEKSEIFDDQFSVERPDGSNFTLKIRSTKLEDSAMYFCASSAGQGASGANVLTFGAGSRLTVL.

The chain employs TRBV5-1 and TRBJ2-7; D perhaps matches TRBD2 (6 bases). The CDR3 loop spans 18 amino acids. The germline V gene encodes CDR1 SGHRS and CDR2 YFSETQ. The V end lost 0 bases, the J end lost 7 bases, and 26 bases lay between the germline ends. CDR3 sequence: CASSLAGTSRSLFTEQYF. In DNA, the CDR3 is TGCGCCAGCAGCTTGGCGGGAACTAGCCGGTCCCTCTTTACGGAGCAGTACTTC.

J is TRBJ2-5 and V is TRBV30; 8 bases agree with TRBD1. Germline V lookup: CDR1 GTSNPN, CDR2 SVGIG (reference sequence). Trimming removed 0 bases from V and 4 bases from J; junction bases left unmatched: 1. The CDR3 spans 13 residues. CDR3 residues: CAWSVGQVETQYF. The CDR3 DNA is TGTGCCTGGAGTGTGGGACAGGTAGAGACCCAGTACTTC.

CDR3 DNA: TGTGCCAGCAGCTTAGGGCAGGGGGCTGCCGGGGAGCTGTTTTTT. This codes for CASSLGQGAAGELFF. The chain joins TRBV11-3 to TRBJ2-2, with 8 bases that match TRBD1. The CDR3 spans 15 residues. Germline values: CDR1 SGHNT, CDR2 YENEEA. Germline trimming cut 1 base from V and 6 bases from J; bases unmatched to any gene: 4. The full variable domain, with the rest looked up from reference TRBV11-3 and TRBJ2-2, is EAGVVQSPRYKIIEKKQPVAFWCNPISGHNTLYWYLQNLGQGPELLIRYENEEAVDDSQLPKDRFSAERLKGVDSTLKIQPAELGDSAVYLCASSLGQGAAGELFFGEGSRLTVL.

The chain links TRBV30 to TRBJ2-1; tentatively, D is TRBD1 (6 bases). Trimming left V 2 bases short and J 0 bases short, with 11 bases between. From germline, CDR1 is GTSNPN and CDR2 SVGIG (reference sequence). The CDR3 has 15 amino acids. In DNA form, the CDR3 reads TGTGCCTGGAGTAGGGGGAGATTCTCCTACAATGAGCAGTTCTTC. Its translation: CAWSRGRFSYNEQFF. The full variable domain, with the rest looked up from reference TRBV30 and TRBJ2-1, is SQTIHQWPATLVQPVGSPLSLECTVEGTSNPNLYWYRQAAGRGLQLLFYSVGIGQISSEVPQNLSASRPQDRQFILSSKKLLLSDSGFYLCAWSRGRFSYNEQFFGPGTRLTVL.

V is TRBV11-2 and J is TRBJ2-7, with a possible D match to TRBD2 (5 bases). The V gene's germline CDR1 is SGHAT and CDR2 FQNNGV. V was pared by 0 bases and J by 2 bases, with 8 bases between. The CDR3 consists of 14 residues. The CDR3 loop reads CASSLDAGPYEQYF. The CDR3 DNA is TGTGCCAGCAGCTTAGATGCGGGTCCCTACGAGCAGTACTTC.